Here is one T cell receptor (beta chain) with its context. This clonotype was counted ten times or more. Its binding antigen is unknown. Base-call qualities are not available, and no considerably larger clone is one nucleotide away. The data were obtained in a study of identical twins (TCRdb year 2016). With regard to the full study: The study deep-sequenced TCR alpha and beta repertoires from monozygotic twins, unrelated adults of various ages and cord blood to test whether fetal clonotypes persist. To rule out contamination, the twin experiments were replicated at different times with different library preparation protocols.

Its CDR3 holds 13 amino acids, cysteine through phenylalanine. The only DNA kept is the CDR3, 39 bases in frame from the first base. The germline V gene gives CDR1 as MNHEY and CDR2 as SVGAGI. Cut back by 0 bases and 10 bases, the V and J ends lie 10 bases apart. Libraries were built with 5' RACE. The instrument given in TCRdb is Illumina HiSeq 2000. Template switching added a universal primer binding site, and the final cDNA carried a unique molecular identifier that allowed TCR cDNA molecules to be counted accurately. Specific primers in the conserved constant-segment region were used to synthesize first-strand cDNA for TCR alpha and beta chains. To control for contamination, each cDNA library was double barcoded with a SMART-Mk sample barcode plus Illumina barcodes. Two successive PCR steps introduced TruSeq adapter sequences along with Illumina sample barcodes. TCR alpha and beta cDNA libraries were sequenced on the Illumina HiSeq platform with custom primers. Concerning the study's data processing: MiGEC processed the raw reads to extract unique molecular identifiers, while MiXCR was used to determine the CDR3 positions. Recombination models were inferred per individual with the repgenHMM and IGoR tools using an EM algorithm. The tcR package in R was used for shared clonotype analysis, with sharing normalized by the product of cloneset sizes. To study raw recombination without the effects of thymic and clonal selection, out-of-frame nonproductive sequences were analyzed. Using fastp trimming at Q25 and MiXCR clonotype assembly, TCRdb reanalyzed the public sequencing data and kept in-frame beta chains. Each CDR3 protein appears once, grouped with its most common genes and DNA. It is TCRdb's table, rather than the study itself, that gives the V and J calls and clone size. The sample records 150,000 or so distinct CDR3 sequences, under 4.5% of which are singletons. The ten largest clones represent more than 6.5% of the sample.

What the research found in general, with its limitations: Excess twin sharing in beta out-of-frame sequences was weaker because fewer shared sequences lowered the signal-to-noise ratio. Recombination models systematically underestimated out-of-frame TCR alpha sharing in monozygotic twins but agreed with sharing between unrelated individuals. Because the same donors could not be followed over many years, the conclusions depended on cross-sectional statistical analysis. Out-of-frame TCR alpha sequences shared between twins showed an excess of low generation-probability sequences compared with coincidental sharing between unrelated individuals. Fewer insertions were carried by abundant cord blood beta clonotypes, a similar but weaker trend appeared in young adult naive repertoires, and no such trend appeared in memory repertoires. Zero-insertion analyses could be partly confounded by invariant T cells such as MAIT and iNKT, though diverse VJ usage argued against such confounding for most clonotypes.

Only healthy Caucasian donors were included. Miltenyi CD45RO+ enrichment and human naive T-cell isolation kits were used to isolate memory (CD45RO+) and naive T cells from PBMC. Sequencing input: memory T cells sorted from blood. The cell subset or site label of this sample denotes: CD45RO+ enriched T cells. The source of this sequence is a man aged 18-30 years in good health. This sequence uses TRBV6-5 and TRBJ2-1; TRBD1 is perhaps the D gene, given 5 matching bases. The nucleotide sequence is TGTGCCAGCAGTTACTCGTCAGGGCTAGAGCAGTTCTTC. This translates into CASSYSSGLEQFF.